The sequence of this T cell receptor beta chain was determined in a study of blood T cell repertoires in COVID-19. Study-wide context: COVID-19 samples, acute and convalescent, were from the United States, Italy and Spain. From T cells, B-cell-depleted T cells, or PBMCs came the material, which was cDNA or gDNA.

In the original analysis: Reference gene primer amplification gave estimated nucleated cell counts. Using immunoSEQ multiplex PCR, the repertoire was profiled, and TCRdb retains in-frame clones only, with some absent. The V and J calls and the clone size are those of that table, but D and trimming were determined from the DNA. The sample records 100,000 to 150,000 clones, approximately 70% being singletons. This clonotype originated in a woman aged 70-85 years with acute or convalescent COVID-19. The sequenced material came from peripheral blood.

In nucleotides, the CDR3 is TGTGCCAGCAGCGGACAGGGAAGCAATCAGCCCCAGCATTTT. Encoded protein: CASSGQGSNQPQHF. The chain joins TRBV6-5 to TRBJ1-5; 8 bases are a match to TRBD1. The CDR3 runs 14 residues. The J segment lost 1 base and the V segment lost 6 bases, leaving 2 bases of the junction unmatched. CDR1 is MNHEY and CDR2 is SVGAGI in the germline V gene.